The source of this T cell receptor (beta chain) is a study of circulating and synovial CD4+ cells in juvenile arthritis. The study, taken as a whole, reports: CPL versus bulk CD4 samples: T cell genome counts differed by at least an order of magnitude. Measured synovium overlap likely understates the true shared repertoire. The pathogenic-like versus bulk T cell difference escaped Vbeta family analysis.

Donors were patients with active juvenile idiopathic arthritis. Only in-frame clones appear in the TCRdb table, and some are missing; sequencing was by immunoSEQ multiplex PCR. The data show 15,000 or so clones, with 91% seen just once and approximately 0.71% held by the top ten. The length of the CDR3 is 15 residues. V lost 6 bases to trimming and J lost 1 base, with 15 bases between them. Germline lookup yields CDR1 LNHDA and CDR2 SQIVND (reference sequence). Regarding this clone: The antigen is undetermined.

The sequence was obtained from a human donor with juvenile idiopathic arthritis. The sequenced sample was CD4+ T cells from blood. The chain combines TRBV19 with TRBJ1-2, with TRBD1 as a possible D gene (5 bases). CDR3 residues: CASRAGGIGNYGYTF. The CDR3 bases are TGTGCCAGTAGGGCGGGGGGGATCGGTAACTATGGCTACACCTTC.